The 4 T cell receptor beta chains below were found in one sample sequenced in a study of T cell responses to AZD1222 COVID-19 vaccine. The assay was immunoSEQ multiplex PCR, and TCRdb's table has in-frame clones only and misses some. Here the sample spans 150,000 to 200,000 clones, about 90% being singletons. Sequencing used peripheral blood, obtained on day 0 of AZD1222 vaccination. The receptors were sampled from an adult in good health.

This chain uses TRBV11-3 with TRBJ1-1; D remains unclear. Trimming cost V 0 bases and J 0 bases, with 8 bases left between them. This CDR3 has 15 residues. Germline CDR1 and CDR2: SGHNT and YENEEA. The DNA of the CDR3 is TGTGCCAGCAGCTTAGATGGGCAGTTGAACACTGAAGCTTTCTTT. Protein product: CASSLDGQLNTEAFF.

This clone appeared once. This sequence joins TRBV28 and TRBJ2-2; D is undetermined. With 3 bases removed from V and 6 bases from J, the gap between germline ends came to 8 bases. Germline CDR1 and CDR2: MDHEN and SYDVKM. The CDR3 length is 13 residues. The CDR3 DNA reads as TGTGCCAGCAGTTTTTGGTCGGCCGGGGAGCTGTTTTTT. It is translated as CASSFWSAGELFF.

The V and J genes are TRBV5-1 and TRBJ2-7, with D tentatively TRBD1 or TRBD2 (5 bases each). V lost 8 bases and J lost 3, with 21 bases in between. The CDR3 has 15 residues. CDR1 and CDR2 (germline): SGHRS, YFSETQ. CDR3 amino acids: CASAFGTSEFYEQYF. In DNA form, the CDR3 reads TGCGCCAGTGCGTTTGGGACGTCGGAATTCTACGAGCAGTACTTC.

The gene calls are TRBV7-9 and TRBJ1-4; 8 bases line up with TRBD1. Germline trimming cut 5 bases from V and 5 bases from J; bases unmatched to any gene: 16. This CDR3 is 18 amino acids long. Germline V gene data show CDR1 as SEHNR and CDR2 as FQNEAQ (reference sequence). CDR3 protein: CASSIPWAGGEGNEKLFF. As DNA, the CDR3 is TGTGCCAGCAGCATTCCTTGGGCAGGGGGCGAAGGGAATGAAAAACTGTTTTTT.